The rows below give T cell receptor beta chains drawn from one sample of a study of T-cell reconstitution after alpha-beta-depleted transplantation in children. TCRdb itself ran the PCR reads through MiXCR, one entry per CDR3 protein. This sample has approximately 210,000 distinct CDR3 sequences; about a sixth occur once, and the top ten carry roughly two fifths. The material was PBMCs, mostly from graft donor cells, obtained 360 days after TCRalphabeta/CD19-depleted stem cell transplant. These receptors all come from a male patient under 10 years old who had a stem cell transplant for acute lymphoblastic leukemia, so the T cells may come from the graft donor. The CDR3 runs from the conserved cysteine through the conserved F or W. The D gene is left open where the match is weak. Clone size is stated in some rows and not others, as once, few, many or a class when expanded.

j_call | clone_size | d_call | v_call | cdr3_nt | cdr3_aa
TRBJ2-2 | few | - | TRBV7-9 | TGTGCCAGCAGCCAAAACTCAGTCGGGGATGGCGGGGAGCTGTTTTTT | CASSQNSVGDGGELFF
TRBJ2-1 | many | TRBD2 | TRBV12-3/TRBV12-4 | TGTGCCAGCAGGACTAGCGGGGGATATGAGCAGTTCTTC | CASRTSGGYEQFF
TRBJ2-5 | - | - | TRBV2 | TGTGCCAGCAAGTTAGTCGGGTACCAAGAGACCCAGTACTTC | CASKLVGYQETQYF
TRBJ2-2 | many | - | TRBV6-1 | TGTGCCAGCAGTGCTTTAGCGAACACCGGGGAGCTGTTTTTT | CASSALANTGELFF
TRBJ2-5 | few | - | TRBV4-1 | TGCGCCAGCAGCCAAGCCCCAATGGTCACAGAGACCCAGTACTTC | CASSQAPMVTETQYF
TRBJ2-7 | few | TRBD1 | TRBV5-1 | TGCGCCAGCAGCCTTAGACAGGGCTACGAGCAGTACTTC | CASSLRQGYEQYF
TRBJ2-5 | few | TRBD1 | TRBV24-1 | TGTGCCACCAGTGATTTGGGACAGGGGGAGACCCAGTACTTC | CATSDLGQGETQYF
TRBJ2-3 | few | - | TRBV7-3 | TGTGCCAGCAGCTTAATGATAGAGGGTACGCAGTATTTT | CASSLMIEGTQYF
TRBJ2-2 | - | - | TRBV5-1 | TGCGCCAGCAGCCCGGGGCAGAGCACCGGGGAGCTGTTTTTT | CASSPGQSTGELFF
TRBJ2-5 | - | - | TRBV29-1 | TGCAGCGTTGACGCGGAGAACCAAGAGACCCAGTACTTC | CSVDAENQETQYF
TRBJ2-1 | - | TRBD1 | TRBV5-5 | TGTGCCAGCAGCGGGGACAGGCTCTCCTACAATGAGCAGTTCTTC | CASSGDRLSYNEQFF
TRBJ2-3 | - | TRBD2 | TRBV30 | TGTGCCTGGAGTGTACGTCTAGCGGGGTATCACGGCGCAGATACGCAGTATTTT | CAWSVRLAGYHGADTQYF
TRBJ2-1 | few | TRBD2 | TRBV7-8 | TGTGCCAGCAGCCCCGTGAGGGGGCGGGGGGGTCATAATGAGCAGTTCTTC | CASSPVRGRGGHNEQFF
TRBJ1-1 | - | - | TRBV11-2 | TGTGCCAGCAGCCGTTTTTGGGTGCGCACTGAAGCTTTCTTT | CASSRFWVRTEAFF
TRBJ2-7 | - | - | TRBV20-1 | TGCAGTGCTAGCAAATCCGGTAGGGACGAGCAGTACTTC | CSASKSGRDEQYF
TRBJ2-4 | - | - | TRBV20-1 | TGCAGTGCTCAGCGGAACATTCAGTACTTC | CSAQRNIQYF
TRBJ2-7 | - | TRBD1 | TRBV10-3 | TGTGCCATCAGTTCACAGGGGACCAACTACGAGCAGTACTTC | CAISSQGTNYEQYF
TRBJ1-1 | - | TRBD1 | TRBV29-1 | TGCAGCGTGGGAACAGGGGTTGTCACTGAAGCTTTCTTT | CSVGTGVVTEAFF
TRBJ2-3 | many | - | TRBV4-3 | TGCGCCAGCAGCCCACGGGACACTCTGAAAGATACGCAGTATTTT | CASSPRDTLKDTQYF
TRBJ1-5 | many | TRBD1 | TRBV12-3/TRBV12-4 | TGTGCCAGCAGTTTAGCCAGGGGGCCGGATCAGCCCCAGCATTTT | CASSLARGPDQPQHF
TRBJ2-1 | - | TRBD2 | TRBV6-5 | TGTGCCAGCAGTTACTTGGGACTAGCGGGGGGCCGAGAGCAGTTCTTC | CASSYLGLAGGREQFF
TRBJ1-2 | - | - | TRBV6-2/TRBV6-3 | TGTGCCAGCAACAGAGCTAACTATGGCTACACCTTC | CASNRANYGYTF
TRBJ2-7 | - | - | TRBV5-5 | TGTGCCAGCAGCTTGGCCATCCCCTACGAGCAGTACTTC | CASSLAIPYEQYF
TRBJ1-5 | - | TRBD1 | TRBV2 | TGTGCCAGCAGTGAAGGGGACAGAACGCAGCCCCAGCATTTT | CASSEGDRTQPQHF